These T cell receptor beta chains were read from a single sample in a study of regulatory T cells in long-lasting Graves disease. TCRdb reanalysed the multiplex PCR reads using MiXCR and keeps one entry per CDR3 protein. Seen here are over 350,000 distinct CDR3 sequences, over 12% observed once, and the top ten hold over 7%. These data also formed part of another study, on T cells in Graves' hyperthyroidism and ophthalmopathy.

Source: peripheral blood mononuclear cells (PBMCs), taken at new diagnosis, from a patient treated with antithyroid drugs. These TCRs come from a woman between 35 and 50 years old with Graves disease. CDR3s leave out the opening cysteine and the closing phenylalanine or tryptophan.

j_call v_call cdr3_aa
TRBJ1-3 TRBV6-1 ASRDRSGNTIY
TRBJ2-2 TRBV9 ASSGGTNTGELF
TRBJ1-3 TRBV11-2 ASSLTGGYSGNTIY
TRBJ2-1 TRBV12-3/TRBV12-4 ASRDIKPNTYNEQF
TRBJ2-1 TRBV27 LGTSYYNEQF
TRBJ2-5 TRBV7-2 ASSLVGVAVFQY
TRBJ1-5 TRBV30 AWSLGDGDFQPQH
TRBJ2-7 TRBV6-1 ASRATRRVYEQY
TRBJ2-1 TRBV28 ASSFPLLGRGYNEQF
TRBJ1-1 TRBV7-9 ASSARVGIPRGNTEAF
TRBJ2-1 TRBV20-1 SVSSGTSGGEQF
TRBJ1-4 TRBV2 ASSYRATNGKLF
TRBJ2-3 TRBV20-1 SASRTSGREADTQY
TRBJ2-7 TRBV12-5 ASGLAGGSYEQY
TRBJ2-7 TRBV5-4 ASSLLLAGLGRDEQY
TRBJ2-4 TRBV28 ASSLGAGRGLAKNIQY
TRBJ1-2 TRBV6-5 ASSYAPPGPNYGYT
TRBJ2-3 TRBV27 ASSLSYRGADTQY
TRBJ1-5 TRBV10-1 ASSGFDREDRQPQH
TRBJ2-7 TRBV7-9 ASSSTAGVHEQY
TRBJ2-1 TRBV12-3/TRBV12-4 ASSAAGTGRNEQF
TRBJ2-1 TRBV28 ASSLNGNYNEQF
TRBJ2-3 TRBV29-1 SVYEGAAGTDTQY
TRBJ2-2 TRBV19 ASRQRNGELF
TRBJ2-7 TRBV11-3 ASSGGTSGIGEQY
TRBJ2-2 TRBV20-1 SARDQRGGNTGELF
TRBJ2-7 TRBV6-2/TRBV6-3 ASSNSYEQY